This T cell receptor (beta chain) came from a study of blood T cell repertoires in COVID-19. Study-wide background: There were acute and convalescent COVID-19 samples, and they came from the United States, Italy and Spain. T cells, B-cell-depleted T cells, or PBMCs supplied cDNA or gDNA.

Original methodology: Counts of nucleated cells, estimated from reference gene primer amplification, were obtained. Using immunoSEQ multiplex PCR, the repertoire was profiled, and TCRdb retains in-frame clones only, with some absent. For V, J and clone size, that table is used; D and trimming come from the DNA. The sample lists around 97,000 clones; approximately 84% were seen once. This CDR3 is built from 15 residues. CDR1 and CDR2 from the germline V gene are KGHSH and LQKENI. Trimming removed 3 bases from V and 4 bases from J; junction bases left unmatched: 4. Sample: peripheral blood. V gene TRBV18 combines with J gene TRBJ2-7; 12 nucleotides match TRBD1. The TCR comes from a human donor in a cohort sampled during active or convalescent COVID-19. CDR3 sequence reads: CASSPPGQGAYEQYF. The CDR3, as DNA: TGTGCCAGCTCACCCCCGGGACAGGGGGCTTACGAGCAGTACTTC.